This passage covers 28 T cell receptor beta chains from one sample sequenced in a study of T cell clones after liver transplantation (dated by TCRdb to between 2019 and 2020). The library was made by the immunoSEQ multiplex PCR assay. As stored in TCRdb, this immuneACCESS dataset retains in-frame rearrangements with V and J assigned. A fraction of the clones does not appear; measured against another copy, unresolved V genes explain less than half of the discrepancy, and the remainder lacks a known reason. The sample has tens of thousands of clones on record, around four fifths of them singletons. The top ten constitute under 0.6% of the sample. The sample here was CD4+ T cells from blood, taken 46 months after liver transplant. The receptors come from a human patient who received a liver transplant. Some T cells present after a transplant may be cells of the graft donor.

The chain has TRBV6-5 and TRBJ2-1; 9 bases match TRBD2. Germline CDR1 is MNHEY and CDR2 is SVGAGI. V lost 2 bases, J lost 8 bases, and 7 bases stayed unmatched. The CDR3 is 15 amino acids. Here the CDR3 reads CASSYGGLAFHEQFF. DNA for the CDR3: TGTGCCAGCAGTTACGGCGGACTAGCGTTCCATGAGCAGTTCTTC.

This clone was seen only a few times. V is TRBV7-9 and J is TRBJ2-6; D unresolved. The CDR3 extends over 14 amino acids. The germline V and J ends were trimmed by 7 bases and 0 bases, with 7 bases remaining between them. Germline V lookup: CDR1 SEHNR, CDR2 FQNEAQ (reference sequence). DNA of the CDR3: TGTGCCAGCAACCCAATCTCTGGGGCCAACGTCCTGACTTTC. Amino acid sequence: CASNPISGANVLTF.

The V gene is TRBV28, the J gene TRBJ2-3; 9 nucleotides line up with TRBD1. The V gene's germline CDR1 is MDHEN and CDR2 SYDVKM. With V trimmed by 4 bases and J by 3 bases, 8 bases remained unmatched. There are 16 residues in the CDR3. The CDR3 region has the DNA TGTGCCAGCAGTTCCGGGACAGGGAGTTATACAGATACGCAGTATTTT. Its protein is CASSSGTGSYTDTQYF. The entire variable domain, with the rest obtained from reference TRBV28 and TRBJ2-3, is as follows: DVKVTQSSRYLVKRTGEKVFLECVQDMDHENMFWYRQDPGLGLRLIYFSYDVKMKEKGDIPEGYSVSREKKERFSLILESASTNQTSMYLCASSSGTGSYTDTQYFGPGTRLTVL.

The J gene is TRBJ1-5, the V gene TRBV2, with D hard to call. The V gene's germline CDR1 is SNHLY and CDR2 FYNNEI. Trimming took off 3 bases at V and 2 bases at J, with 8 bases between the two ends. The CDR3 contains 14 residues. This CDR3 reads CASSELGRNQPQHF. The CDR3 DNA follows: TGTGCCAGCAGTGAGTTGGGCCGCAATCAGCCCCAGCATTTT.

This clone was detected only a few times. The chain couples TRBV19 to TRBJ1-5; D unclear. Trimming took off 5 bases at V and 5 bases at J, with 7 bases between the two ends. The germline V gene encodes CDR1 LNHDA and CDR2 SQIVND (reference sequence). This CDR3 has 12 residues. The CDR3 loop reads CASSYRDQPQHF. Written as DNA, the CDR3 is TGTGCCAGTAGTTACCGGGATCAGCCCCAGCATTTT.

The chain carries TRBV4-3 and TRBJ1-3; 8 nucleotides match TRBD1. This CDR3 contains 15 residues. The V gene end was trimmed by 4 bases and the J gene end by 4 bases; junction bases not matched to a gene: 6. The germline V gene has CDR1 LGHNA and CDR2 YSLEER. CDR3 DNA sequence: TGCGCCAGCAGCCTATCGGACAGGGCCGGAAACACCATATATTTT. Translated, it gives CASSLSDRAGNTIYF.

The genes are TRBV7-2 and TRBJ2-2; TRBD1 might be the D (5 bases). Trimming removed 3 bases from V and 5 bases from J, with 13 bases in between. This CDR3 has 15 amino acids. Looked up from germline, CDR1 is SGHTA and CDR2 is FQGNSA. The CDR3 region is CASSFKGRETGELFF. For the CDR3, the DNA is TGTGCCAGCAGCTTTAAGGGGCGTGAAACCGGGGAGCTGTTTTTT. Looking up the rest from reference TRBV7-2 and TRBJ2-2 gives the full variable domain: GAGVSQSPSNKVTEKGKDVELRCDPISGHTALYWYRQSLGQGLEFLIYFQGNSAPDKSGLPSDRFSAERTGGSVSTLTIQRTQQEDSAVYLCASSFKGRETGELFFGEGSRLTVL.

This chain links TRBV6-1 with TRBJ1-2; no clear D gene. The CDR3 covers 16 residues. Germline CDR1 MNHNS, CDR2 SASEGT. V gave up 3 bases and J gave up 7 bases, with 21 bases separating them. The CDR3: CASSDHFAFGRRGYTF. CDR3 nucleotide sequence: TGTGCCAGCAGTGACCATTTTGCGTTCGGGCGGCGTGGCTACACCTTC.

This chain connects TRBV29-1 to TRBJ2-1; TRBD2 matches 7 bases. The CDR3 covers 14 residues. Germline CDR1 is SQVTM and CDR2 is ANQGSEA. V was clipped by 7 bases and J by 7 bases; unmatched bases: 13. The CDR3 bases are TGCAGCGGGGATAAGGCCCTTAGCGGGAATGAGCAGTTCTTC. This encodes CSGDKALSGNEQFF.

The rearrangement joins TRBV10-3 to TRBJ2-1; 14 bases agree with TRBD2. Per the germline V gene, CDR1 is ENHRY and CDR2 is SYGVKD. Germline trimming cut 7 bases from V and 10 bases from J; bases unmatched to any gene: 6. This CDR3 spans 14 amino acids. The CDR3 bases are TGTGCCATCAAACCGGGACTAGCGGGAGAAGAGCAGTTCTTC. Its translation is CAIKPGLAGEEQFF.

As concerns this clone: This CDR3 is also generated by other DNA sequences in the sample. The chain joins TRBV28 to TRBJ2-7; TRBD1 aligns across 10 bases. V lost 2 bases, J lost 4 bases, and 2 bases stayed unmatched. Germline CDR1 and CDR2: MDHEN and SYDVKM. The CDR3 totals 14 residues. The CDR3 sequence: CASSLPGQGYEQYF. The CDR3 DNA follows: TGTGCCAGCAGTTTACCGGGACAGGGGTACGAGCAGTACTTC.

This chain joins TRBV2 and TRBJ2-2, with a weak D call TRBD1 (5 bases). In germline, CDR1 is SNHLY, CDR2 FYNNEI. V lost 7 bases and J lost 7, with 13 bases in between. The length of the CDR3 is 13 residues. The CDR3 protein is CASKQVTGGELFF. Written as DNA, the CDR3 is TGTGCCAGCAAACAGGTGACCGGCGGGGAGCTGTTTTTT.

V and J are TRBV6-5 and TRBJ1-2, with 7 bases identical to TRBD1. CDR3 length equals 13 residues. V gave up 8 bases and J gave up 4 bases; unmatched junction bases: 7. Germline V CDR1 and CDR2: MNHEY, SVGAGI. The chain's CDR3 is CASGGTAFYGYTF. In DNA, the CDR3 is TGTGCCAGCGGGGGGACAGCGTTCTATGGCTACACCTTC.

This clone has just one count. This chain uses TRBV5-1 with TRBJ1-5, with 9 bases matching TRBD1. Germline V gene lookup returns CDR1 SGHRS and CDR2 YFSETQ. V shed 1 base and J 7 bases; nucleotides not matched to a gene: 3. This CDR3 spans 14 amino acids. The CDR3 sequence is CASSLTGGRQPQHF. The DNA for the CDR3 is TGCGCCAGCAGCTTGACAGGGGGCAGACAGCCCCAGCATTTT. Using reference TRBV5-1 and TRBJ1-5 for the parts outside the CDR3, the full variable domain is KAGVTQTPRYLIKTRGQQVTLSCSPISGHRSVSWYQQTPGQGLQFLFEYFSETQRNKGNFPGRFSGRQFSNSRSEMNVSTLELGDSALYLCASSLTGGRQPQHFGDGTRLSIL.

The chain combines TRBV7-2 with TRBJ1-1; 7 bases line up with TRBD1. V shed 6 bases, J shed 4 bases, and the junction held 8 bases outside the gene matches. The germline CDR1 and CDR2 sequences are SGHTA and FQGNSA. CDR3 size: 14 residues. CDR3 protein: CASRGDRETTEAFF. As DNA, the CDR3 is TGTGCCAGCAGAGGAGACAGGGAGACCACTGAAGCTTTCTTT.

This clone has just one count. V and J are TRBV11-3 and TRBJ2-2; 9 bases line up with TRBD1. The trim removed 5 bases at V and 6 bases at J, leaving 4 bases unmatched. The CDR3 spans 14 residues. Looked up from germline, CDR1 is SGHNT and CDR2 is YENEEA. For the CDR3, the DNA is TGTGCCAGCAGCGCGAGACAGGGGGCCGGGGAGCTGTTTTTT. This encodes CASSARQGAGELFF.

The rearrangement joins TRBV6-5 to TRBJ1-5; no firm D call. Trimming took 6 bases from V and 7 from J, leaving 10 bases between them. The germline V gene has CDR1 MNHEY and CDR2 SVGAGI. CDR3 length: 12 residues. CDR3 in amino acids: CASRDIPQPQHF. In nucleotides, the CDR3 is TGTGCCAGCAGAGACATCCCACAGCCCCAGCATTTT.

This chain joins TRBV7-2 and TRBJ2-3, with 12 bases fitting TRBD2. This CDR3 spans 19 amino acids. Losses at the gene ends were 5 bases for V and 2 bases for J; bases not matched to a gene: 14. The germline V gene encodes CDR1 SGHTA and CDR2 FQGNSA. The DNA for the CDR3 is TGTGCCAGCAGCCCAACCCCCTCACTAGCGGGAGGCCACACAGATACGCAGTATTTT. Protein sequence: CASSPTPSLAGGHTDTQYF.

The chain is built from TRBV28 and TRBJ1-1; D remains unclear. The V end was cut by 8 bases, the J end by 0 bases, with 19 bases between. CDR1 is MDHEN and CDR2 is SYDVKM in the germline V gene. The CDR3 contains 16 residues. The chain's CDR3 is CASFPPGWTVNTEAFF. DNA of the CDR3: TGTGCCAGCTTCCCTCCCGGGTGGACGGTGAACACTGAAGCTTTCTTT.

The V call is TRBV19, the J call TRBJ1-2, with 8 bases fitting TRBD1. J was trimmed by 2 bases and V by 9 bases; bases with no gene match: 14. CDR1 is LNHDA, CDR2 SQIVND, per germline (reference sequence). The CDR3 is 16 amino acids. In nucleotides, the CDR3 is TGTGCCAGCCGGACAGGGTGGAGAGGGGGCAACTATGGCTACACCTTC. This sequence encodes CASRTGWRGGNYGYTF.

V and J are TRBV6-5 and TRBJ2-7; the D gene could be TRBD1 or TRBD2 (5 bases each). This CDR3 comprises 16 residues. Trimming shortened V by 0 bases and J by 3 bases, and 15 bases separated the two germline ends. From germline, CDR1 is MNHEY and CDR2 SVGAGI. CDR3 region: CASSYSARGGSYEQYF. The DNA of the CDR3 is TGTGCCAGCAGTTACTCTGCGAGGGGCGGAAGCTACGAGCAGTACTTC.

The chain is built from TRBV2 and TRBJ1-3; no definite D call. The CDR3 is made up of 13 amino acids. The V gene's germline CDR1 is SNHLY and CDR2 FYNNEI. Trimming stripped 7 bases from V and 0 bases from J, with 7 bases between. As DNA, the CDR3 is TGTGCCAGCACCGACACCTCTGGAAACACCATATATTTT. The encoded protein is CASTDTSGNTIYF.

As regards this clone: The identical CDR3 is also encoded by other nucleotide sequences in the sample. The chain has TRBV28 and TRBJ2-3; 8 positions agree with TRBD2. CDR3 length: 15 amino acids. The junction had 10 bases not matched to a gene; V was cut back by 6 bases and J by 5 bases. CDR1 is MDHEN and CDR2 is SYDVKM in the germline V gene. The CDR3 nucleotides are TGTGCCAGCAGCTCCCCGGCGGGGGGAAAAGATACGCAGTATTTT. Protein: CASSSPAGGKDTQYF. The variable domain in full, with the rest retrieved from reference TRBV28 and TRBJ2-3, is DVKVTQSSRYLVKRTGEKVFLECVQDMDHENMFWYRQDPGLGLRLIYFSYDVKMKEKGDIPEGYSVSREKKERFSLILESASTNQTSMYLCASSSPAGGKDTQYFGPGTRLTVL.

The chain combines TRBV28 with TRBJ1-5, with D possibly being TRBD1 (6 bases). This CDR3 spans 15 amino acids. Germline CDR1 reads MDHEN; CDR2 reads SYDVKM. The V and J ends lost 2 bases and 3 bases respectively, with 11 bases between them. The DNA of the CDR3 is TGTGCCAGCAGTTTAACAGGGCCTTCCAATCAGCCCCAGCATTTT. Translating gives CASSLTGPSNQPQHF.

The chain recombines TRBV6-1 with TRBJ1-2; D is unclear. The CDR3 is 14 residues long. Germline CDR1 reads MNHNS; CDR2 reads SASEGT. The ends were cut back, 7 bases at V and 5 bases at J, with 17 bases in the middle. The CDR3: CASKAEATRYGYTF. CDR3 nucleotide sequence: TGTGCCAGCAAGGCCGAGGCCACTCGTTATGGCTACACCTTC.

The chain has TRBV15 and TRBJ1-4; maybe TRBD1 (5 bases). V shed 4 bases and J shed 0 bases, with 15 bases lying between them. Germline CDR1 LNHNV, CDR2 YYDKDF (reference sequence). The CDR3 covers 17 residues. CDR3 coding DNA: TGTGCCACCAGCAAGGGGTCCGGAGGGTCAACTAATGAAAAACTGTTTTTT. Translation: CATSKGSGGSTNEKLFF.

This clone appeared once. The chain combines TRBV2 with TRBJ2-1, with TRBD2 identical over 9 bases. CDR3 length: 14 amino acids. In germline, CDR1 is SNHLY, CDR2 FYNNEI. The V and J ends lost 4 bases and 6 bases, in that order; junction bases with no gene match: 4. The CDR3 nucleotides read TGTGCCAGCAGTGGTCTAGCGGGGACCAATGAGCAGTTCTTC. It is translated as CASSGLAGTNEQFF.

The chain has TRBV18 and TRBJ2-1, with 15 nucleotides matching TRBD2. Per germline, CDR1 KGHSH and CDR2 LQKENI. This CDR3 contains 15 residues. V was clipped by 0 bases and J by 9 bases; unmatched bases: 0. CDR3 region: CASSPPGLAGGEQFF. The DNA for the CDR3 is TGTGCCAGCTCACCACCGGGACTAGCGGGAGGTGAGCAGTTCTTC. Combining the CDR3 with reference TRBV18 and TRBJ2-1 gives the whole variable domain NAGVMQNPRHLVRRRGQEARLRCSPMKGHSHVYWYRQLPEEGLKFMVYLQKENIIDESGMPKERFSAEFPKEGPSILRIQQVVRGDSAAYFCASSPPGLAGGEQFFGPGTRLTVL.